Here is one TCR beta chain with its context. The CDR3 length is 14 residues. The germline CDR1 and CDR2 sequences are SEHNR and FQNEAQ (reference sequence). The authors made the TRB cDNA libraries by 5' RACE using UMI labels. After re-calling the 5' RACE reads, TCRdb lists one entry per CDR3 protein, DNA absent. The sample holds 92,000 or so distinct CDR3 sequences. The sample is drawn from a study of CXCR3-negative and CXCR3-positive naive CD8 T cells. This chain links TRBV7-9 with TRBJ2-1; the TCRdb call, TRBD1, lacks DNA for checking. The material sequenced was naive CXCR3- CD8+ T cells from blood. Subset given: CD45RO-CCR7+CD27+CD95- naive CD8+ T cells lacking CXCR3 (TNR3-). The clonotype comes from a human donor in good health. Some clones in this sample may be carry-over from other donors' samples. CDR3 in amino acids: CASSRGLDDSEQFF.